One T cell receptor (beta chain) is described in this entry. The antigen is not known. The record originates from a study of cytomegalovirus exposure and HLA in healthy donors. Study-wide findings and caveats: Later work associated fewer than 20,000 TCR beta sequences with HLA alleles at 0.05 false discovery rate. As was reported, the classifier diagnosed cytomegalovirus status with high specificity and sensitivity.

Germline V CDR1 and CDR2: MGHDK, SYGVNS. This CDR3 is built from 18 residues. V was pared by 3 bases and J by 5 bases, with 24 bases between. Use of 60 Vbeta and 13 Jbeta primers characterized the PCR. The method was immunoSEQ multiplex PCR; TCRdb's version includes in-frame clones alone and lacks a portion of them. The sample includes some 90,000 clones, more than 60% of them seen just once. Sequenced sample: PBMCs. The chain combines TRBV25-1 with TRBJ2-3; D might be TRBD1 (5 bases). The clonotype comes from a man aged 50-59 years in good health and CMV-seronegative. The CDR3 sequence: CASSDVSGSRPMGDTQYF. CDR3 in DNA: TGTGCCAGCAGTGACGTTTCAGGGTCGCGGCCGATGGGAGATACGCAGTATTTT.